Presented here are 28 T cell receptor beta chains from one specimen sequenced in a study of T cell changes during pregnancy in multiple sclerosis. Data came from immunoSEQ multiplex PCR; TCRdb stores just in-frame clones and leaves some out. The sample has 90,000 or so clones; roughly 90% are singletons. The material sequenced was peripheral blood, taken in the first trimester of pregnancy. The origin of the receptors is a female donor with multiple sclerosis, enrolled in a pregnancy study.

V is TRBV5-6 and J is TRBJ1-2, with TRBD1 matching over 8 bases. The germline CDR1 and CDR2 sequences are SGHDT and YYEEEE. V lost 4 bases to trimming and J lost 4 bases; unmatched junction nucleotides: 6. This CDR3 has 14 residues. The CDR3 region has the DNA TGTGCCAGCAGCCCTGGACAGGGTAGCTATGGCTACACCTTC. The encoded protein is CASSPGQGSYGYTF.

The V call is TRBV5-5, the J call TRBJ1-1; a possible D gene is TRBD1 (5 bases). This CDR3 is 14 amino acids long. CDR1 is SGHKS, CDR2 YYEKEE, per germline (reference sequence). With 4 bases removed from V and 1 base from J, the gap between germline ends came to 11 bases. The CDR3 coding sequence is TGTGCCAGCAGCCCGGGGGTGTGGAACACTGAAGCTTTCTTT. It codes for CASSPGVWNTEAFF.

J is TRBJ2-1 and V is TRBV30; tentatively, D is TRBD1 (5 bases). The CDR3 runs to 15 residues. Trimming shortened V by 0 bases and J by 5 bases, and 14 bases separated the two germline ends. The V gene's germline CDR1 is GTSNPN and CDR2 SVGIG (reference sequence). In nucleotides, the CDR3 is TGTGCCTGGAGTGTCGACAGTCACAGGAACAATGAGCAGTTCTTC. Its translation: CAWSVDSHRNNEQFF.

In this sample, this clone turned up once. The gene calls are TRBV2 and TRBJ2-7; D possibly corresponds to TRBD1 (6 bases). This CDR3 is built from 14 residues. The V gene's germline CDR1 is SNHLY and CDR2 FYNNEI. Trimming pared 8 bases from V and 0 bases from J, leaving 14 bases between. CDR3 sequence reads: CASHEGVSSYEQYF. CDR3 coding DNA: TGTGCCAGCCATGAGGGGGTGAGCTCCTACGAGCAGTACTTC.

The rearrangement joins TRBV7-2 to TRBJ2-7; TRBD1 matches at 9 bases. The CDR3 is 15 residues long. CDR1 and CDR2 (germline): SGHTA, FQGNSA. Germline trimming cut 0 bases from V and 7 bases from J; bases unmatched to any gene: 7. The CDR3 sequence is CASSLARDRVGEQYF. CDR3 in DNA: TGTGCCAGCAGCTTAGCTAGGGACAGGGTGGGTGAGCAGTACTTC.

CDR3 region: CASSARGLNYGYTF. CDR3 bases: TGTGCCAGCAGCGCCAGGGGGCTGAACTATGGCTACACCTTC. This chain uses TRBV9 with TRBJ1-2; 8 nucleotides align to TRBD1. The CDR3 extends over 14 amino acids. V lost 3 bases, J lost 2 bases, and 3 bases stayed unmatched. From germline, CDR1 is SGDLS and CDR2 YYNGEE. The full variable domain, with the rest looked up from reference TRBV9 and TRBJ1-2, is DSGVTQTPKHLITATGQRVTLRCSPRSGDLSVYWYQQSLDQGLQFLIQYYNGEERAKGNILERFSAQQFPDLHSELNLSSLELGDSALYFCASSARGLNYGYTFGSGTRLTVV.

This clone was seen more than once but under ten times. The chain carries TRBV10-1 and TRBJ2-7, with a tentative D call TRBD1 (6 bases). Germline CDR1 is WNHNN and CDR2 is SYGVQD (reference sequence). Between the trimmed V and J ends, which lost 5 bases and 1 base, there was a span of 9 bases. The CDR3 is 13 residues long. CDR3 in DNA: TGCGCCAGCAGTCTCGGACAGTCCTACGAGCAGTACTTC. This encodes CASSLGQSYEQYF.

About this clone: Within the sample, other DNA sequences also encode this same CDR3. The J gene is TRBJ1-4, the V gene TRBV18; 9 nucleotides agree with TRBD1. CDR3 length: 16 amino acids. Germline V CDR1 and CDR2: KGHSH, LQKENI. Unmatched junction bases numbered 1, after V lost 2 bases and J lost 0 bases. As DNA, the CDR3 is TGTGCCAGCTCACCAAGGACAGGGGCAACTAATGAAAAACTGTTTTTT. It yields the protein CASSPRTGATNEKLFF.

This clone was seen just once. The chain uses TRBV19 and TRBJ1-5, with D uncertain. The CDR3 loop spans 12 amino acids. Germline loops: CDR1 LNHDA, CDR2 SQIVND (reference sequence). Trimming shortened V by 5 bases and J by 1 base, and 3 bases separated the two germline ends. This CDR3 reads CASSLSNQPQHF. The CDR3 DNA reads as TGTGCCAGTAGTCTCAGCAATCAGCCCCAGCATTTT.

The chain has TRBV6-5 and TRBJ2-3; 7 nucleotides match TRBD2. The germline CDR1 and CDR2 sequences are MNHEY and SVGAGI. Trimming removed 2 bases from V and 4 bases from J; junction bases left unmatched: 3. This CDR3 contains 14 residues. CDR3 sequence (DNA): TGTGCCAGCAGTTACGCGGGAGTCGCAGATACGCAGTATTTT. Amino acids: CASSYAGVADTQYF.

The CDR3 is CASSPISVLNEQFF. In DNA, the CDR3 is TGTGCCAGCAGCCCGATTAGCGTCCTCAATGAGCAGTTCTTC. This sequence joins TRBV7-9 and TRBJ2-1; TRBD2 is a possible D gene (5 bases). The CDR3 has 14 residues. CDR1 is SEHNR and CDR2 is FQNEAQ in the germline V gene (reference sequence). Trimming stripped 5 bases from V and 6 bases from J, with 14 bases between.

This chain connects TRBV27 to TRBJ2-2; possibly TRBD2 for D (6 bases). The CDR3 runs 19 residues. V dropped 6 bases and J dropped 5 bases, with 28 bases sitting between them. Germline V gives CDR1 MNHEY, CDR2 SMNVEV (reference sequence). The CDR3 DNA is TGTGCCAGCAGCCAAGGCTTTAGGCTAGCGCGAAAGAGGACCGGGGAGCTGTTTTTT. Protein product: CASSQGFRLARKRTGELFF.

The rearrangement joins TRBV6-1 to TRBJ2-2; 9 nucleotides match TRBD1. With V trimmed by 8 bases and J by 4 bases, 8 bases remained unmatched. Germline V gene lookup returns CDR1 MNHNS and CDR2 SASEGT. The length of the CDR3 is 15 residues. CDR3 sequence: CASGTGKFGTGELFF. CDR3 in DNA: TGTGCCAGCGGGACAGGGAAATTCGGCACCGGGGAGCTGTTTTTT.

J is TRBJ2-7 and V is TRBV7-9; TRBD2 is a possible D gene (6 bases). This CDR3 comprises 14 residues. The ends were cut back, 4 bases at V and 9 bases at J, with 19 bases in the middle. In germline, CDR1 is SEHNR, CDR2 FQNEAQ (reference sequence). The CDR3 coding sequence is TGTGCCAGCAGCTCCCCCCGGGACTCGCGGCGGCAGTACTTC. Its protein product is CASSSPRDSRRQYF.

The V and J genes are TRBV5-1 and TRBJ1-2; the match to TRBD1 covers 8 bases. The germline V gene has CDR1 SGHRS and CDR2 YFSETQ. After removal of 1 base from V and 2 bases from J, the junction contained 7 bases not matched to a gene. The CDR3 length is 16 residues. As DNA, the CDR3 is TGCGCCAGCAGCTTGAGGGGGGACAGGCCCAACTATGGCTACACCTTC. Its protein product is CASSLRGDRPNYGYTF. The full variable domain, in which reference TRBV5-1 and TRBJ1-2 provide the parts outside the CDR3, is KAGVTQTPRYLIKTRGQQVTLSCSPISGHRSVSWYQQTPGQGLQFLFEYFSETQRNKGNFPGRFSGRQFSNSRSEMNVSTLELGDSALYLCASSLRGDRPNYGYTFGSGTRLTVV.

The rearrangement uses TRBV14 and TRBJ2-1; D may be TRBD2 (5 bases). V was shortened by 0 bases and J by 2 bases, with 8 bases between the two germline ends. The CDR3 sequence is 15 residues long. Looked up from germline, CDR1 is SGHDN and CDR2 is FVKESK. The CDR3 region is CASSQDGLTYNEQFF. The CDR3 region has the DNA TGTGCCAGCAGCCAAGATGGACTCACCTACAATGAGCAGTTCTTC.

The V gene is TRBV30, the J gene TRBJ2-3; TRBD2 matches at 9 bases. Germline V gene data show CDR1 as GTSNPN and CDR2 as SVGIG (reference sequence). V shed 2 bases, J shed 2 bases, and the junction held 5 bases outside the gene matches. There are 15 residues in the CDR3. This chain's CDR3 is CAWSRVAGATDTQYF. The DNA of the CDR3 is TGTGCCTGGAGTAGGGTAGCGGGAGCCACAGATACGCAGTATTTT.

This chain links TRBV5-1 with TRBJ1-3; 10 nucleotides line up with TRBD1. CDR1 and CDR2 (germline): SGHRS, YFSETQ. The CDR3 consists of 14 residues. V dropped 3 bases and J dropped 7; count of bases not matched to a gene: 4. The DNA for the CDR3 is TGCGCCAGCAGCTCCCGGGACAGGGGCAACACCATATATTTT. This encodes CASSSRDRGNTIYF.

The chain uses TRBV28 and TRBJ2-7; TRBD1 agrees at 12 bases. This CDR3 is built from 15 residues. Germline V gives CDR1 MDHEN, CDR2 SYDVKM. Trimming took 0 bases from V and 5 from J; bases not matched to a gene: 2. The CDR3 DNA reads as TGTGCCAGCAGTTTATGGGGGACAGGGGGCGACGAGCAGTACTTC. It yields the protein CASSLWGTGGDEQYF.

Concerning this clone itself: One end of the junction is discordant with germline, which a read error may explain. The rearrangement joins TRBV10-3 to TRBJ2-3, with D perhaps TRBD2 (5 bases). The CDR3 has 13 amino acids. Per germline, CDR1 ENHRY and CDR2 SYGVKD. In nucleotides, the CDR3 is TGTGCCATCCGTGAGGAGGTCACAGATACGCAGTATTTT. Amino acids: CAIREEVTDTQYF.

This clone has more than one count but fewer than ten. The chain carries TRBV18 and TRBJ1-1, with D possibly being TRBD1 (6 bases). This CDR3 has 15 amino acids. The V and J ends lost 5 bases and 1 base respectively, with 14 bases between them. Germline CDR1 KGHSH, CDR2 LQKENI. The CDR3, as DNA: TGTGCCAGCTCAGTATCAACAGGGAGGAACACTGAAGCTTTCTTT. Its translation is CASSVSTGRNTEAFF.

The chain is built from TRBV15 and TRBJ1-4; 7 nucleotides match TRBD1. This CDR3 is 15 amino acids long. V lost 5 bases to trimming and J lost 5 bases; unmatched junction nucleotides: 8. Germline V lookup: CDR1 LNHNV, CDR2 YYDKDF (reference sequence). As DNA, the CDR3 is TGTGCCACCAGCCCCCGGGACAGTACCAATGAAAAACTGTTTTTT. It yields the protein CATSPRDSTNEKLFF.

The V call is TRBV6-1, the J call TRBJ1-1, with D tentatively TRBD1 (6 bases). Germline CDR1 reads MNHNS; CDR2 reads SASEGT. There are 16 residues in the CDR3. V was shortened by 2 bases and J by 1 base, with 14 bases between the two germline ends. The CDR3 sequence is CASSEKGDGTNTEAFF. The CDR3 nucleotides read TGTGCCAGCAGTGAAAAGGGGGACGGAACGAACACTGAAGCTTTCTTT.

The V call is TRBV4-1, the J call TRBJ1-4; D is unclear. CDR1 MGHRA and CDR2 YSYEKL come from the germline V gene. The CDR3 runs 13 residues. V was pared by 6 bases and J by 7 bases, with 12 bases between. CDR3 bases: TGCGCCAGCAGTTCAAACCCGGTTGAAAAACTGTTTTTT. Protein: CASSSNPVEKLFF.

The chain employs TRBV4-2 and TRBJ2-1; TRBD2 is a possible D gene (6 bases). Germline values: CDR1 LGHNA, CDR2 YNFKEQ. The V end was cut by 1 base, the J end by 9 bases, with 13 bases between. The CDR3 sequence is 14 residues long. In DNA form, the CDR3 reads TGTGCCAGCAGCCAAGGAATAGCGGATCTTGAGCAGTTCTTC. It codes for CASSQGIADLEQFF.

This rearrangement joins TRBV7-2 to TRBJ1-4; tentative D call: TRBD1 (5 bases). The CDR3 has 14 residues. From germline, CDR1 is SGHTA and CDR2 FQGNSA. The V end lost 1 base, the J end lost 10 bases, and 13 bases lay between the germline ends. The CDR3 loop is CASSLVAGPAKLFF. Here the CDR3 DNA reads TGTGCCAGCAGCTTAGTGGCAGGGCCGGCAAAACTGTTTTTT. The complete variable domain, with remaining parts taken from reference TRBV7-2 and TRBJ1-4, reads GAGVSQSPSNKVTEKGKDVELRCDPISGHTALYWYRQSLGQGLEFLIYFQGNSAPDKSGLPSDRFSAERTGGSVSTLTIQRTQQEDSAVYLCASSLVAGPAKLFFGSGTQLSVL.

This clone has just a few counts. The V gene is TRBV27, the J gene TRBJ1-1; weak D call: TRBD1 (6 bases). This CDR3 spans 14 amino acids. The germline gives CDR1 MNHEY, CDR2 SMNVEV (reference sequence). Trimming took off 6 bases at V and 0 bases at J, with 11 bases between the two ends. This chain's CDR3 is CASSPGHLNTEAFF. CDR3 coding DNA: TGTGCCAGCAGCCCGGGACACTTGAACACTGAAGCTTTCTTT.

This chain connects TRBV10-3 to TRBJ2-1, with 8 bases matching TRBD1. With V trimmed by 6 bases and J by 13 bases, 11 bases remained unmatched. CDR1 ENHRY and CDR2 SYGVKD come from the germline V gene. This CDR3 is built from 13 residues. For the CDR3, the DNA is TGTGCCATCAGGGAGGGACAGGCGGGATTCCAGTTCTTC. Its protein is CAIREGQAGFQFF.